Each of the 32 T cell receptor beta chains below was sequenced from the same sample in a study of identical twins. Via MiXCR, TCRdb re-called the 5' RACE reads, giving one row per CDR3 protein. The profile shows around 960,000 distinct CDR3 sequences, approximately 13% of them singletons. The sample was also reused in another study, on yellow fever vaccine responses in identical twins.

Sequenced: PBMCs. These receptors came from a woman aged 18 to 35 in good health.

The J gene is TRBJ2-3, the V gene TRBV3-1; 7 bases align to TRBD2. J gave up 0 bases and V 1 base, and 10 bases lay outside the gene matches. This CDR3 comprises 18 residues. The germline CDR1 and CDR2 sequences are LGHDT and YNNKEL (reference sequence). CDR3 sequence: CASSQVIRDYNSTDTQYF. CDR3 nucleotides: TGTGCCAGCAGCCAAGTAATCCGGGACTACAATAGCACAGATACGCAGTATTTT.

This clonotype was seen a handful of times. The J gene is TRBJ2-1, the V gene TRBV2, with 10 bases fitting TRBD2. J lost 5 bases, V lost 9 bases, and 4 bases had no gene match. CDR3 length equals 13 residues. Germline V gives CDR1 SNHLY, CDR2 FYNNEI. The CDR3 loop is CASLGLADNEQFF. The DNA for the CDR3 is TGTGCCAGTCTAGGACTAGCGGACAATGAGCAGTTCTTC.

The V call is TRBV5-1, the J call TRBJ2-7; D gene uncertain. Germline V gene data show CDR1 as SGHRS and CDR2 as YFSETQ. With 2 bases removed from V and 6 bases from J, the gap between germline ends came to 15 bases. The CDR3 is 14 residues long. CDR3 in DNA: TGCGCCAGCAGCTTTCTATCGGCGAATACCGAGCAGTACTTC. Translating gives CASSFLSANTEQYF. The whole variable domain, filled in from reference TRBV5-1 and TRBJ2-7, reads KAGVTQTPRYLIKTRGQQVTLSCSPISGHRSVSWYQQTPGQGLQFLFEYFSETQRNKGNFPGRFSGRQFSNSRSEMNVSTLELGDSALYLCASSFLSANTEQYFGPGTRLTVT.

The chain recombines TRBV7-6 with TRBJ2-1; D may correspond to TRBD1 or TRBD2 (5 bases each). Trimming stripped 5 bases from V and 9 bases from J, with 17 bases between. The CDR3 is 14 amino acids. Per germline, CDR1 SGHVS and CDR2 FNYEAQ. CDR3 sequence: CASSPGTRMFEQFF. CDR3 sequence (DNA): TGTGCCAGCAGCCCCGGGACCAGGATGTTTGAGCAGTTCTTC.

This clonotype turned up a few times. V and J are TRBV20-1 and TRBJ2-3; 11 bases are a match to TRBD2. Unmatched junction bases numbered 8, after V lost 5 bases and J lost 4 bases. CDR1 DFQATT and CDR2 SNEGSKA come from the germline V gene (reference sequence). The CDR3 length is 15 residues. The CDR3, as DNA: TGCAGTGCTGGGACCGGGACTAGCGGAGCAGATACGCAGTATTTT. Protein: CSAGTGTSGADTQYF.

V gene TRBV20-1 combines with J gene TRBJ1-1; D uncertain. Trimming shortened V by 1 base and J by 2 bases, and 14 bases separated the two germline ends. Germline values: CDR1 DFQATT, CDR2 SNEGSKA (reference sequence). This CDR3 has 15 amino acids. The CDR3 bases are TGCAGTGCTAGAGGATTGGGGATCTTCAACACTGAAGCTTTCTTT. Translating it yields CSARGLGIFNTEAFF.

This clonotype was counted a few times. The genes are TRBV3-1 and TRBJ2-1; the match to TRBD2 covers 11 bases. J lost 7 bases, V lost 0 bases, and 5 bases had no gene match. The germline CDR1 and CDR2 sequences are LGHDT and YNNKEL (reference sequence). The CDR3 runs 16 residues. CDR3 region: CASSQEATSGRNEQFF. CDR3 DNA: TGTGCCAGCAGCCAAGAAGCCACTAGCGGGAGAAATGAGCAGTTCTTC.

This clonotype came up a few times. V gene TRBV24-1 combines with J gene TRBJ2-2; no clear D gene. The CDR3 has 14 amino acids. Trimming took 6 bases from V and 0 from J, leaving 7 bases between them. Germline CDR1 reads KGHDR; CDR2 reads SFDVKD. For the CDR3, the DNA is TGTGCCACCAGTCTCAGATCGAACACCGGGGAGCTGTTTTTT. Protein product: CATSLRSNTGELFF.

This clonotype came up a few times. This rearrangement joins TRBV20-1 to TRBJ2-5, with 13 bases fitting TRBD2. Germline CDR1 and CDR2: DFQATT and SNEGSKA (reference sequence). J lost 3 bases, V lost 1 base, and 5 bases had no gene match. This CDR3 region has 16 residues. The CDR3 protein is CSARGTSGRREETQYF. The CDR3 DNA sequence: TGCAGTGCTAGAGGGACTAGCGGGAGAAGGGAAGAGACCCAGTACTTC.

This sequence joins TRBV4-1 and TRBJ2-1; tentative D call: TRBD2 (5 bases). V shed 8 bases and J shed 0 bases, with 11 bases lying between them. The CDR3 consists of 14 residues. Germline assignment: CDR1 MGHRA and CDR2 YSYEKL. The CDR3 bases are TGCGCCAGCCTAAGCGGTGTCTCCTACAATGAGCAGTTCTTC. Encoded protein: CASLSGVSYNEQFF.

The table lists this clonotype with a few counts. J is TRBJ2-7 and V is TRBV27; 14 nucleotides match TRBD2. The CDR3 loop spans 15 amino acids. The V segment lost 4 bases and the J segment 5 bases; nucleotides outside the gene matches: 4. Germline V CDR1 and CDR2: MNHEY, SMNVEV (reference sequence). Here the CDR3 reads CASSSGTSGSNEQYF. For the CDR3, the DNA is TGTGCCAGCAGTTCCGGGACTAGCGGGAGCAACGAGCAGTACTTC.

In this sample, this clonotype turned up a few times. The genes are TRBV5-6 and TRBJ1-1, with TRBD1 as a possible D gene (5 bases). Per the germline V gene, CDR1 is SGHDT and CDR2 is YYEEEE. Trimming pared 5 bases from V and 4 bases from J, leaving 9 bases between. The CDR3 contains 12 residues. For the CDR3, the DNA is TGTGCCAGCAGTGCAGGGACCACTGAAGCTTTCTTT. Its translation is CASSAGTTEAFF.

This clonotype has just a few counts. The gene calls are TRBV7-8 and TRBJ2-7; 14 positions match TRBD2. Germline assignment: CDR1 SGHVS and CDR2 FQNEAQ. Trimming took 1 base from V and 4 from J; bases not matched to a gene: 12. This CDR3 has 19 amino acids. CDR3 protein: CASSLELGGTSGSGYEQYF. CDR3 nucleotides: TGTGCCAGCAGCTTAGAGCTAGGAGGGACTAGCGGGAGTGGGTACGAGCAGTACTTC.

This clonotype was seen more than once but under ten times. V usage is TRBV20-1 and J usage is TRBJ2-5; the match to TRBD2 covers 11 bases. The CDR3 sequence is 14 residues long. The J segment lost 5 bases and the V segment lost 7 bases, leaving 9 bases of the junction unmatched. Germline-derived CDR1 and CDR2 are DFQATT and SNEGSKA (reference sequence). CDR3 sequence reads: CSVIAGGLGETQYF. As DNA, the CDR3 is TGCAGTGTTATAGCGGGAGGGCTGGGGGAGACCCAGTACTTC.

The chain recombines TRBV29-1 with TRBJ1-1, with D possibly TRBD1 on 6 matching bases. V lost 5 bases and J lost 1, with 14 bases in between. There are 14 residues in the CDR3. The germline gives CDR1 SQVTM, CDR2 ANQGSEA. The CDR3 sequence is CSVWGRTGNTEAFF. CDR3 sequence (DNA): TGCAGCGTTTGGGGGCGGACGGGGAACACTGAAGCTTTCTTT.

Note on this clonotype: Likely a read error: the CDR3 ends without its conserved phenylalanine or tryptophan. The rearrangement uses TRBV18 and TRBJ2-7; possible D gene TRBD1, 6 bases. Germline V gives CDR1 KGHSH, CDR2 LQKENI. CDR3 length equals 14 residues. Trimming pared 4 bases from V and 2 bases from J, leaving 12 bases between. DNA of the CDR3: TGTGCCAGCTCACGGACAGACCTAGCCTACGAGCAGTACGAC. Encoded protein: CASSRTDLAYEQYD.

The CDR3 sequence is CASTQARGGTPDTQYF. CDR3 DNA sequence: TGTGCCAGCACCCAAGCAAGGGGGGGGACTCCAGATACGCAGTATTTT. The rearrangement links TRBV11-1 to TRBJ2-3; D may be TRBD2 (7 bases). V was trimmed by 7 bases and J by 4 bases, leaving 21 bases between them. The length of the CDR3 is 16 residues. The germline V gene has CDR1 SGHAT and CDR2 FQDESV (reference sequence).

This chain links TRBV21-1 with TRBJ2-7; TRBD1 is the table's D call, not checked against the DNA. TRBV21-1 is annotated as a pseudogene. The CDR3 is 15 residues long. CDR3 in DNA: TGTGCCAGCAGCCCCGTGGCAGGGACTCTCCTGGAGCAGTACTTC. Translated, it gives CASSPVAGTLLEQYF.

This clonotype was recorded a few times. The rearrangement joins TRBV14 to TRBJ2-7; D possibly uses TRBD1 or TRBD2 (5 bases each). The germline V gene has CDR1 SGHDN and CDR2 FVKESK. This CDR3 contains 14 residues. Trimming took off 1 base at V and 2 bases at J, with 9 bases between the two ends. CDR3 region: CASSQAREPYEQYF. The CDR3 DNA sequence: TGTGCCAGCAGCCAAGCCAGGGAGCCCTACGAGCAGTACTTC.

This clonotype was seen many times. The rearrangement uses TRBV11-2 and TRBJ1-5; TRBD1 is a possible D gene (5 bases). The germline CDR1 and CDR2 sequences are SGHAT and FQNNGV. CDR3 length: 13 amino acids. V lost 8 bases and J 5 bases, leaving 13 bases between the germline ends. CDR3 bases: TGTGCCAGCCCAAGTGGGGGGGATCAGCCCCAGCATTTT. Amino acid sequence: CASPSGGDQPQHF.

This clonotype was counted only a few times. V usage is TRBV10-3 and J usage is TRBJ1-1; no reliable D call. Germline V gene sequence: CDR1 ENHRY, CDR2 SYGVKD. CDR3 length: 13 residues. V was shortened by 6 bases and J by 2 bases, with 10 bases between the two germline ends. The CDR3 DNA is TGTGCCATCAGCGCCGACCCTAACACTGAAGCTTTCTTT. Translating it yields CAISADPNTEAFF.

The J gene is TRBJ2-7, the V gene TRBV20-1; 12 bases are a match to TRBD2. The ends lost 6 bases at V and 6 bases at J; junction bases unmatched: 12. CDR1 DFQATT and CDR2 SNEGSKA come from the germline V gene (reference sequence). CDR3 length equals 15 residues. CDR3 nucleotides: TGCAGTGCCCCGACTAGCGGGAGTCCTCTTGGCGAGCAGTACTTC. The encoded protein is CSAPTSGSPLGEQYF.

This clonotype was picked up a small number of times. This chain links TRBV6-2 or TRBV6-3 with TRBJ1-5; 10 bases fit TRBD1. Germline assignment: CDR1 MNHEY and CDR2 SVGEGT. Trimming at V came to 6 bases and at J to 7 bases, leaving 15 bases not matched to a gene. The CDR3 is 17 residues long. CDR3 in amino acids: CASSLPGQGPFGQPQHF. The CDR3 nucleotides are TGTGCCAGCAGCCTCCCGGGACAGGGGCCCTTCGGGCAGCCCCAGCATTTT.

This clonotype was picked up a small number of times. The J gene is TRBJ2-3, the V gene TRBV24-1, with D perhaps matching TRBD1 or TRBD2 (5 bases each). The CDR3 length is 16 residues. Germline V CDR1 and CDR2: KGHDR, SFDVKD. Trimming removed 4 bases from V and 6 bases from J, with 19 bases in between. The CDR3 sequence: CATSDKGRSIDDTQYF. The CDR3 bases are TGTGCCACCAGTGACAAGGGACGGAGTATCGACGATACGCAGTATTTT.

The chain links TRBV5-5 to TRBJ2-1; tentative D call: TRBD1 (5 bases). V lost 3 bases and J 9 bases, leaving 13 bases between the germline ends. The CDR3 runs to 13 residues. Germline lookup yields CDR1 SGHKS and CDR2 YYEKEE (reference sequence). DNA for the CDR3: TGTGCCAGCAGCTGGTCCCGAACAGGTGAGCAGTTCTTC. This translates into CASSWSRTGEQFF.

This clonotype was picked up a small number of times. J is TRBJ2-5 and V is TRBV25-1; 12 bases line up with TRBD2. Unmatched junction bases numbered 5, after V lost 3 bases and J lost 3 bases. The CDR3 runs to 16 residues. The germline gives CDR1 MGHDK, CDR2 SYGVNS. The CDR3 DNA sequence: TGTGCCAGCAGTGACCGGACTAGCGGGAAGGAAGAGACCCAGTACTTC. Its protein is CASSDRTSGKEETQYF.

This clonotype has just a few counts. The gene calls are TRBV29-1 and TRBJ2-2; TRBD1 matches at 8 bases. The CDR3 sequence is 16 residues long. Trimming took 0 bases from V and 5 from J; bases not matched to a gene: 8. Per germline, CDR1 SQVTM and CDR2 ANQGSEA. This CDR3 reads CSVEEERQGITGELFF. Here the CDR3 DNA reads TGCAGCGTTGAAGAAGAGAGACAGGGGATTACCGGGGAGCTGTTTTTT.

This clonotype was counted only a few times. The CDR3 DNA is TGTGCCAGCAGCCCCACCGGGGCTAGCTGGGTCACAGATACGCAGTATTTT. Protein: CASSPTGASWVTDTQYF. This chain links TRBV12-3 or TRBV12-4 with TRBJ2-3; the D call may be TRBD1 or TRBD2 (5 bases each). Trimming removed 6 bases from V and 2 bases from J, with 21 bases in between. This CDR3 has 17 residues.

This clonotype showed up just a few times. The V and J genes are TRBV3-1 and TRBJ1-1; no clear D. Germline V gene lookup returns CDR1 LGHDT and CDR2 YNNKEL (reference sequence). CDR3 length: 16 amino acids. Trimming pared 0 bases from V and 1 base from J, leaving 12 bases between. The CDR3 DNA reads TGTGCCAGCAGCCAAGAGTGGCAGCTAAGGAACACTGAAGCTTTCTTT. Translating gives CASSQEWQLRNTEAFF. Complete variable domain (other parts from reference TRBV3-1 and TRBJ1-1): DTAVSQTPKYLVTQMGNDKSIKCEQNLGHDTMYWYKQDSKKFLKIMFSYNNKELIINETVPNRFSPKSPDKAHLNLHINSLELGDSAVYFCASSQEWQLRNTEAFFGQGTRLTVV.

This clonotype showed up many times. The chain is built from TRBV2 and TRBJ2-1; the D gene is possibly TRBD2 (6 bases). Trimming took off 7 bases at V and 4 bases at J, with 14 bases between the two ends. Germline CDR1 SNHLY, CDR2 FYNNEI. The CDR3 runs to 14 residues. The CDR3 sequence is CASTNRDSYNEQFF. As DNA, the CDR3 is TGTGCCAGCACTAACCGGGACTCTTACAATGAGCAGTTCTTC.

This chain's CDR3 is CASSLVDILRIPPPGELFF. The CDR3 nucleotides are TGTGCCAGCAGCTTGGTGGACATTTTACGAATACCGCCCCCCGGGGAGCTGTTTTTT. The chain combines TRBV5-6 with TRBJ2-2; perhaps TRBD1 as D (5 bases). V lost 0 bases and J lost 6, with 24 bases in between. The CDR3 has 19 residues. CDR1 is SGHDT and CDR2 is YYEEEE in the germline V gene.

The chain carries TRBV28 and TRBJ1-5; no clear D. The CDR3 has 12 amino acids. Trimming took off 7 bases at V and 6 bases at J, with 10 bases between the two ends. Germline assignment: CDR1 MDHEN and CDR2 SYDVKM. The DNA for the CDR3 is TGTGCCAGCACGCTCGCGGTTCAGCCCCAGCATTTT. Its translation is CASTLAVQPQHF.